The TCR beta chain described here comes from a study of cytomegalovirus exposure and HLA in healthy donors. Study in general: Previous work identified 90 million to 130 million unique TCR beta sequences from around 180 million T cells.

About this clone itself: Its specificity is unknown.

Study-level points and caveats: TCR beta V- and J-gene trimming was later associated with a missense DCLRE1C variant.

The CDR3 spans 17 residues. J was trimmed by 2 bases and V by 5 bases; bases with no gene match: 9. In germline, CDR1 is SGHTA, CDR2 FQGNSA. Primers for the PCR totalled 60 Vbeta and 13 Jbeta. The data were produced by immunoSEQ multiplex PCR, yet TCRdb's version contains in-frame clones alone and is incomplete. Altogether roughly 160,000 clones are present, approximately 80% being singletons, with the ten largest covering more than 7%. The sequence derives from a male donor in good health and CMV-seropositive. Sequencing was carried out using PBMCs. The V call is TRBV7-2, the J call TRBJ1-6; 7 bases align to TRBD1. The CDR3 region is CASSQRQGLTYNSPLHF. The DNA for the CDR3 is TGTGCCAGCAGCCAGAGACAGGGCCTAACCTATAATTCACCCCTCCACTTT.